This T cell receptor beta chain was captured in a study of breast tumors, draining lymph nodes, adjacent tissues. The V end lost 5 bases, the J end lost 3 bases, and 15 bases lay between the germline ends. Germline V gene sequence: CDR1 SGHKS, CDR2 YYEKEE (reference sequence). This CDR3 spans 14 amino acids. About this clonotype itself: A clone one base away is much larger, so this may be a read error.

One entry per CDR3 protein results from TCRdb running MiXCR on the multiplex PCR reads. The sample lists over 150,000 distinct CDR3 sequences, approximately 31% occurring once. Axillary draining lymph nodes of breast cancer patients supplied the node samples. This receptor was obtained from a female donor with breast cancer. Some clones in this sample may be carry-over from other donors' samples. The sample consisted of axillary lymph node tissue. This chain links TRBV5-5 with TRBJ2-7, with D possibly matching TRBD2 (7 bases). This chain's CDR3 is CASSRGGGHYEQYF. The CDR3 coding sequence is TGTGCCAGCAGTCGAGGGGGGGGACACTACGAGCAGTACTTC.